The 18 T cell receptor beta chains in this list originate from one sample, sequenced in a study of a mutant IDH1 vaccine in newly diagnosed glioma. Described time point: week 5, during vaccination. Vaccination used 300 ug of mutant IDH1 20-mer peptide per dose, with topical imiquimod. No antigen has been identified for these receptors. The table came from immunoSEQ multiplex PCR; TCRdb's copy has only in-frame clones and leaves some out. The sample records about 40,000 clones, about nine tenths being singletons. This specimen was PBMCs, taken from a glioma patient whose treatment included an IDH1 peptide vaccine. These receptors all stem from a man over 45 with glioma.

This clone was recorded once. The V gene is TRBV9, the J gene TRBJ2-1, with D perhaps given as TRBD1 or TRBD2 (6 bases each). The CDR3 runs to 15 residues. Trimming removed 4 bases from V and 6 bases from J, with 17 bases in between. The germline V gene encodes CDR1 SGDLS and CDR2 YYNGEE. As DNA, the CDR3 is TGTGCCAGCAGCTTCGGAGGACAGACTAGCAATGAGCAGTTCTTC. It yields the protein CASSFGGQTSNEQFF.

V and J are TRBV18 and TRBJ2-7; 7 bases agree with TRBD1. The CDR3 is 14 amino acids. J lost 7 bases, V lost 5 bases, and 11 bases had no gene match. Germline lookup yields CDR1 KGHSH and CDR2 LQKENI. The CDR3 sequence: CASSTRQGAEEQYF. CDR3 nucleotides: TGTGCCAGCTCAACACGACAGGGAGCAGAAGAGCAGTACTTC.

The rearrangement joins TRBV29-1 to TRBJ1-1; D gene ambiguous. Per germline, CDR1 SQVTM and CDR2 ANQGSEA. The CDR3 length is 11 residues. V was trimmed by 5 bases and J by 7 bases, leaving 11 bases between them. CDR3 DNA sequence: TGCAGCGTTAGGGCCAGCAATGAAGCTTTCTTT. Its translation is CSVRASNEAFF.

The chain uses TRBV7-2 and TRBJ2-5; D might be TRBD1 (6 bases). Between the trimmed V and J ends, which lost 4 bases and 1 base, there was a span of 7 bases. The CDR3 has 13 amino acids. Germline assignment: CDR1 SGHTA and CDR2 FQGNSA. CDR3 protein: CASSWDIQETQYF. The DNA of the CDR3 is TGTGCCAGCAGCTGGGACATCCAAGAGACCCAGTACTTC.

This chain connects TRBV30 to TRBJ2-3; maybe TRBD2 (6 bases). Per the germline V gene, CDR1 is GTSNPN and CDR2 is SVGIG (reference sequence). This CDR3 region has 19 residues. Trimming stripped 4 bases from V and 3 bases from J, with 29 bases between. This CDR3 reads CAWTNAPHFVAGSTDTQYF. The DNA of the CDR3 is TGTGCCTGGACCAACGCCCCTCACTTCGTGGCGGGATCAACAGATACGCAGTATTTT.

The genes are TRBV4-2 and TRBJ2-5; the D is unclear. There are 16 residues in the CDR3. Germline V lookup: CDR1 LGHNA, CDR2 YNFKEQ. Trimming stripped 0 bases from V and 2 bases from J, with 13 bases between. Written as DNA, the CDR3 is TGTGCCAGCAGCCAAGACAGCCATCGGGCGCAAGAGACCCAGTACTTC. Encoded protein: CASSQDSHRAQETQYF.

This sequence joins TRBV27 and TRBJ1-2; D is unresolved. V was pared by 11 bases and J by 8 bases, with 15 bases between. Germline V lookup: CDR1 MNHEY, CDR2 SMNVEV (reference sequence). The CDR3 is 11 amino acids. This CDR3 is CASLAPQGYTF. The CDR3 DNA reads TGTGCCTCCCTCGCCCCCCAGGGCTACACCTTC.

The chain is built from TRBV5-1 and TRBJ1-5, with D tentatively TRBD1 (6 bases). The CDR3 runs to 14 residues. Between the trimmed V and J ends, which lost 4 bases and 7 bases, there was a span of 15 bases. CDR1 is SGHRS and CDR2 is YFSETQ in the germline V gene. The CDR3 region has the DNA TGCGCCAGCAGCCTGACGGGGGCAGGACAGCCCCAGCATTTT. Amino acid sequence: CASSLTGAGQPQHF. The full variable domain, in which reference TRBV5-1 and TRBJ1-5 provide the parts outside the CDR3, is KAGVTQTPRYLIKTRGQQVTLSCSPISGHRSVSWYQQTPGQGLQFLFEYFSETQRNKGNFPGRFSGRQFSNSRSEMNVSTLELGDSALYLCASSLTGAGQPQHFGDGTRLSIL.

The chain uses TRBV6-1 and TRBJ2-5; D not certain. The CDR3 has 15 residues. V gave up 6 bases and J gave up 5 bases, with 19 bases separating them. From germline, CDR1 is MNHNS and CDR2 SASEGT. The CDR3 DNA is TGTGCCAGCAGGGGCCAACGCTCGTTTGGGGAGACCCAGTACTTC. It is translated as CASRGQRSFGETQYF.

The V call is TRBV6-6, the J call TRBJ2-5, with TRBD1 as a possible D gene (5 bases). The J call is doubtful: the DNA matches TRBJ2-7 better. CDR1 MNHNY and CDR2 SVGAGI come from the germline V gene (reference sequence). This CDR3 comprises 15 residues. CDR3 protein: CASSRQTLMPYEQYF. CDR3 DNA: TGTGCCAGCTCACGACAGACTCTAATGCCTTACGAGCAGTACTTC.

The V and J genes are TRBV6-6 and TRBJ2-1; D tentatively reads TRBD1 or TRBD2 (5 bases each). V lost 4 bases, J lost 5 bases, and 15 bases lay in between. Germline CDR1 is MNHNY and CDR2 is SVGAGI (reference sequence). This CDR3 has 15 residues. CDR3 DNA sequence: TGTGCCAGCAGTTTACAGAGGGGTCGGGACAATGAGCAGTTCTTC. This encodes CASSLQRGRDNEQFF.

This chain joins TRBV9 and TRBJ2-2; D possibly corresponds to TRBD1 (6 bases). The CDR3 has 17 amino acids. The V gene's germline CDR1 is SGDLS and CDR2 YYNGEE. V was trimmed by 3 bases and J by 0 bases, leaving 15 bases between them. The CDR3 sequence: CASSEAPGASNTGELFF. The CDR3 DNA is TGTGCCAGCAGCGAAGCCCCAGGGGCTTCGAACACCGGGGAGCTGTTTTTT.

CDR3 coding DNA: TGTGCCAGCAGCTTGGGACGGACGGTCAATCAGCCCCAGCATTTT. The encoded protein is CASSLGRTVNQPQHF. The gene calls are TRBV5-6 and TRBJ1-5, with D unresolved. Looked up from germline, CDR1 is SGHDT and CDR2 is YYEEEE. The CDR3 is 15 residues long. V lost 0 bases and J lost 3, with 10 bases in between.

Remarks on this clone: At the DNA level, this CDR3 is encoded by other sequences in the same sample as well. The rearrangement uses TRBV9 and TRBJ1-2, with D possibly matching TRBD1 (6 bases). The CDR3 contains 11 residues. Germline loops: CDR1 SGDLS, CDR2 YYNGEE. V lost 7 bases and J 4 bases, leaving 8 bases between the germline ends. The CDR3 is CASGGPYGYTF. CDR3 nucleotides: TGTGCCAGCGGGGGGCCCTATGGCTACACCTTC.

The V call is TRBV28, the J call TRBJ2-2; a weak D match, TRBD1 (6 bases). V shed 7 bases and J shed 1 base, with 16 bases lying between them. The CDR3 covers 16 residues. Germline V gene lookup returns CDR1 MDHEN and CDR2 SYDVKM. The CDR3 reads CASIHLRTENTGELFF. DNA of the CDR3: TGTGCCAGCATCCACCTTCGGACAGAGAACACCGGGGAGCTGTTTTTT.

The rearrangement uses TRBV6-4 and TRBJ1-5, with TRBD1 identical over 7 bases. The CDR3 covers 17 residues. The germline gives CDR1 MRHNA, CDR2 SNTAGT. J gave up 9 bases and V 5 bases, and 19 bases lay outside the gene matches. CDR3 DNA sequence: TGTGCCAGCAGTTACGAGGTCGGACAGGAGCTAATCAGGCCCCAGCATTTT. Its translation is CASSYEVGQELIRPQHF.

This rearrangement joins TRBV19 to TRBJ2-7, with a possible D match to TRBD2 (6 bases). From germline, CDR1 is LNHDA and CDR2 SQIVND (reference sequence). This CDR3 has 15 amino acids. V was shortened by 6 bases and J by 0 bases, with 15 bases between the two germline ends. In nucleotides, the CDR3 is TGTGCCAGTAGCGGGGGAGCCCAGAGCTCCTACGAGCAGTACTTC. It encodes CASSGGAQSSYEQYF.

V and J are TRBV5-1 and TRBJ1-2; D unclear. Trimming took 5 bases from V and 5 from J, leaving 13 bases between them. CDR1 is SGHRS, CDR2 YFSETQ, per germline. This CDR3 contains 13 residues. The CDR3 sequence is CASRIDGPYGYTF. The CDR3 nucleotides are TGCGCCAGCAGAATTGACGGGCCGTATGGCTACACCTTC.